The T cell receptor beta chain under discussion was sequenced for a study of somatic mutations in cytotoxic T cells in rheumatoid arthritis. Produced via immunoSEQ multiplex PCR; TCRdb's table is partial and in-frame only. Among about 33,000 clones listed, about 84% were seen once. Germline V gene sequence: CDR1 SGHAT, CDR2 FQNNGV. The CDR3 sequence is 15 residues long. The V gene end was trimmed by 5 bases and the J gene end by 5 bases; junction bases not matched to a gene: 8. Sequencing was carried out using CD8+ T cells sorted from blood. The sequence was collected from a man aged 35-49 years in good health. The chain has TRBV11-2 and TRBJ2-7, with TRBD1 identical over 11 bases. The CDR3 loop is CASSPPGTGGHEQYF. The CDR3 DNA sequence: TGTGCCAGCAGCCCCCCCGGGACAGGGGGGCACGAGCAGTACTTC.